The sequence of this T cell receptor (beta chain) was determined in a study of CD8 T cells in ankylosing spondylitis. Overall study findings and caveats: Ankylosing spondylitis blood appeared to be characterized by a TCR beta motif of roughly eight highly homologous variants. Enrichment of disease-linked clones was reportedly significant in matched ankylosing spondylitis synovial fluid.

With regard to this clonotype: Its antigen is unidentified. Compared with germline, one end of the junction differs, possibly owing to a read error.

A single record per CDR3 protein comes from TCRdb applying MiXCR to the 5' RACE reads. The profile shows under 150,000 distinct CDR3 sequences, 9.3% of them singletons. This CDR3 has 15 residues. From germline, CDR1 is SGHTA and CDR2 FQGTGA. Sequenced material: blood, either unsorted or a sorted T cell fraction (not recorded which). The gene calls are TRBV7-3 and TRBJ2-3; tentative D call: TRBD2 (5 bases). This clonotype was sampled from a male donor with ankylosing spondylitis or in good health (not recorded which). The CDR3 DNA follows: TGTGCCAGCAGCCTAACGGGATTGGGCACAGATACGCAGTATTTT. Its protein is CASSLTGLGTDTQYF.